The 29 T cell receptor beta chains below come from one sample, sequenced in a study of blood T cells in healthy people across ages. A J-beta primer mix and a sample-barcoded 5' primer were used in a second PCR of about 7 to 11 cycles. TCRdb ran MiXCR on the 5' RACE reads and lists one entry per CDR3 protein. The data contain around 1.1 million distinct CDR3 sequences, 30% to 40% of them singletons. Sequenced material: blood. The source is a man aged 18 to 30 in good health.

This clonotype has just a few counts. The J gene is TRBJ1-1, the V gene TRBV5-1; TRBD1 aligns across 11 bases. Germline V gene sequence: CDR1 SGHRS, CDR2 YFSETQ. V shed 4 bases and J 3 bases; nucleotides not matched to a gene: 14. The CDR3 consists of 18 residues. CDR3 nucleotide sequence: TGCGCCAGCAGCCCCACCGGCGGGACAGGGGGTAAGGACACTGAAGCTTTCTTT. Encoded protein: CASSPTGGTGGKDTEAFF.

This clonotype has a handful of counts. CDR3 coding DNA: TGTGCCAGCTTGAAGGCTAGCGGGGGCCCCGGGCAGTACTTC. This translates into CASLKASGGPGQYF. This chain uses TRBV6-2 or TRBV6-3 with TRBJ2-7; 10 bases agree with TRBD2. CDR1 MNHEY and CDR2 SVGEGT come from the germline V gene. V lost 8 bases to trimming and J lost 9 bases; unmatched junction nucleotides: 13. The CDR3 length is 14 residues.

The chain recombines TRBV20-1 with TRBJ2-7; 7 positions match TRBD1. The ends lost 2 bases at V and 3 bases at J; junction bases unmatched: 7. There are 14 residues in the CDR3. In germline, CDR1 is DFQATT, CDR2 SNEGSKA (reference sequence). CDR3 residues: CSARKRQGYYEQYF. The CDR3 region has the DNA TGCAGTGCTAGAAAACGACAGGGCTACTACGAGCAGTACTTC.

The J gene is TRBJ1-2, the V gene TRBV29-1; no clear D gene. The germline V and J ends were trimmed by 0 bases and 4 bases, with 15 bases remaining between them. The germline gives CDR1 SQVTM, CDR2 ANQGSEA. This CDR3 spans 15 amino acids. This CDR3 reads CSVEDPGTPGYGYTF. CDR3 sequence (DNA): TGCAGCGTTGAAGATCCCGGCACGCCAGGCTATGGCTACACCTTC.

The rearrangement links TRBV29-1 to TRBJ1-4; D may be TRBD1 (6 bases). V was pared by 6 bases and J by 5 bases, with 13 bases between. CDR1 and CDR2 from the germline V gene are SQVTM and ANQGSEA. The CDR3 is 13 residues long. The CDR3, as DNA: TGCAGCGTAAGGACAGCCAAGAATGAAAAACTGTTTTTT. Translating gives CSVRTAKNEKLFF.

In this sample, this clonotype turned up a few times. This chain joins TRBV4-1 and TRBJ2-4; TRBD1 aligns across 8 bases. Judging by the DNA end, TRBJ2-7 fits better; the J call may be wrong. CDR1 is MGHRA and CDR2 is YSYEKL in the germline V gene. There are 20 residues in the CDR3. Here the CDR3 reads CASSQVKPAKGTGAYYEQYF. Here the CDR3 DNA reads TGCGCCAGCAGCCAAGTTAAGCCCGCAAAAGGGACAGGCGCCTACTACGAGCAGTACTTC.

As regards this clonotype: A much more abundant neighbour one base away suggests this may be a read error. This sequence joins TRBV29-1 and TRBJ2-7; a possible D gene is TRBD1 (5 bases). The length of the CDR3 is 13 residues. Trimming stripped 7 bases from V and 1 base from J, with 14 bases between. The germline gives CDR1 SQVTM, CDR2 ANQGSEA. CDR3: CSGQPTDSYEQYF. The CDR3 DNA sequence: TGCAGCGGCCAACCGACAGATTCCTACGAGCAGTACTTC.

This clonotype was seen a handful of times. The rearrangement links TRBV5-1 to TRBJ2-7; 9 nucleotides agree with TRBD1. The J segment lost 0 bases and the V segment lost 6 bases, leaving 13 bases of the junction unmatched. CDR1 and CDR2 (germline): SGHRS, YFSETQ. The CDR3 sequence is 17 residues long. This CDR3 reads CASIADMDRGTSYEQYF. The DNA of the CDR3 is TGCGCCAGCATAGCCGATATGGACAGGGGTACCTCCTACGAGCAGTACTTC.

In the case of this clonotype: A much larger clone differs by one base, so this may be a read error. The chain carries TRBV27 and TRBJ2-3; the D call may be TRBD1 or TRBD2 (6 bases each). Germline CDR1 MNHEY, CDR2 SMNVEV (reference sequence). The CDR3 has 17 residues. Trimming took off 3 bases at V and 5 bases at J, with 21 bases between the two ends. The CDR3 DNA reads TGTGCCAGCAGTTTCTACACAGGGTCGGTGGGGGGAGATACGCAGTATTTT. Its protein product is CASSFYTGSVGGDTQYF.

Only a few counts were recorded for this clonotype. V and J are TRBV7-2 and TRBJ1-1, with D perhaps matching TRBD1 (6 bases). CDR1 and CDR2 from the germline V gene are SGHTA and FQGNSA. The CDR3 extends over 13 amino acids. Deletions cut 3 bases from V and 8 bases from J, with 13 bases between. The CDR3 reads CASSFHGGREAFF. CDR3 sequence (DNA): TGTGCCAGCAGCTTTCACGGGGGCAGAGAAGCTTTCTTT.

Concerning this clonotype: The junction departs from the called germline gene at one end, perhaps through a read error. The V and J genes are TRBV7-7 and TRBJ2-1; 9 nucleotides agree with TRBD1. Germline CDR1 SSHAT, CDR2 FNYEAQ (reference sequence). The CDR3 consists of 15 residues. The CDR3 region is CASSLGDRAGDEQFF. CDR3 DNA: TGTGCTAGCAGCTTAGGGGACAGGGCAGGGGATGAGCAGTTCTTC.

The rearrangement links TRBV20-1 to TRBJ1-1; no clear D gene. Germline V CDR1 and CDR2: DFQATT, SNEGSKA (reference sequence). This CDR3 comprises 14 residues. V was trimmed by 6 bases and J by 3 bases, leaving 17 bases between them. CDR3 in amino acids: CSAPSGVRDTEAFF. The DNA for the CDR3 is TGCAGTGCCCCCAGTGGGGTACGGGACACTGAAGCTTTCTTT.

This clonotype turned up a few times. V is TRBV6-1 and J is TRBJ2-3; D gene ambiguous. Germline CDR1 reads MNHNS; CDR2 reads SASEGT. With 4 bases removed from V and 3 bases from J, the gap between germline ends came to 8 bases. This CDR3 is built from 13 residues. The CDR3 is CASSGALTDTQYF. As DNA, the CDR3 is TGTGCCAGCAGTGGGGCCTTAACAGATACGCAGTATTTT.

J is TRBJ1-1 and V is TRBV13; D is possibly TRBD1 (6 bases). This CDR3 is 13 amino acids long. Per the germline V gene, CDR1 is PRHDT and CDR2 is FYEKMQ (reference sequence). V was clipped by 6 bases and J by 5 bases, with 13 bases between them. CDR3 region: CASRTGSGTEAFF. In DNA form, the CDR3 reads TGTGCCAGCAGAACAGGGAGTGGAACTGAAGCTTTCTTT.

V usage is TRBV27 and J usage is TRBJ1-5; 7 bases are shared with TRBD1. V dropped 2 bases and J dropped 4; count of bases not matched to a gene: 5. Germline V gives CDR1 MNHEY, CDR2 SMNVEV (reference sequence). The CDR3 contains 15 residues. The CDR3 DNA reads TGTGCCAGCAGTTTAAGGGCAGGGGGTAATCAGCCCCAGCATTTT. This translates into CASSLRAGGNQPQHF.

This clonotype was seen a few times. The chain combines TRBV9 with TRBJ2-3, with a possible D match to TRBD1 (6 bases). This CDR3 contains 15 residues. The V and J ends lost 3 bases and 2 bases respectively, with 13 bases between them. Germline V lookup: CDR1 SGDLS, CDR2 YYNGEE. The CDR3 is CASSATGSTTDTQYF. The CDR3 nucleotides are TGTGCCAGCAGCGCAACAGGGAGCACCACAGATACGCAGTATTTT.

This clonotype came up a few times. This chain uses TRBV13 with TRBJ2-5; D call uncertain. Germline V gene sequence: CDR1 PRHDT, CDR2 FYEKMQ (reference sequence). This CDR3 is built from 14 residues. With 4 bases removed from V and 4 bases from J, the gap between germline ends came to 13 bases. DNA for the CDR3: TGTGCCAGCAGCTCCCCCAGGCCCGGAGAGACCCAGTACTTC. Translated, it gives CASSSPRPGETQYF.

This rearrangement joins TRBV20-1 to TRBJ1-1, with TRBD1 matching 8 bases. The germline gives CDR1 DFQATT, CDR2 SNEGSKA (reference sequence). The CDR3 has 18 residues. Germline trimming cut 1 base from V and 1 base from J; bases unmatched to any gene: 14. CDR3 DNA sequence: TGCAGTGCTAGAGCCTCCTTAAGGACAGGGAATGCGAACACTGAAGCTTTCTTT. Its translation is CSARASLRTGNANTEAFF.

In this sample, this clonotype turned up a few times. The V call is TRBV4-3, the J call TRBJ1-2; D ambiguous. The CDR3 loop spans 15 amino acids. Trimming took off 4 bases at V and 1 base at J, with 13 bases between the two ends. Germline CDR1 LGHNA, CDR2 YSLEER. For the CDR3, the DNA is TGCGCCAGCAGCCCCGAACAGAGCCTTAACTATGGCTACACCTTC. The encoded protein is CASSPEQSLNYGYTF.

This clonotype occurred a few times. This chain joins TRBV6-5 and TRBJ2-5; D gene ambiguous. V dropped 1 base and J dropped 1 base, with 10 bases sitting between them. Germline V gene data show CDR1 as MNHEY and CDR2 as SVGAGI. CDR3 length: 15 residues. The DNA of the CDR3 is TGTGCCAGCAGTTACTTGGGCGGAACCCAAGAGACCCAGTACTTC. This codes for CASSYLGGTQETQYF.

This clonotype was observed a single time. The V and J genes are TRBV20-1 and TRBJ1-2; a weak D match, TRBD1 (6 bases). This CDR3 is built from 13 residues. Trimming stripped 0 bases from V and 7 bases from J, with 12 bases between. Germline CDR1 reads DFQATT; CDR2 reads SNEGSKA (reference sequence). This chain's CDR3 is CSARDSGAGGYTF. As DNA, the CDR3 is TGCAGTGCTAGAGATTCGGGGGCGGGTGGCTACACCTTC.

This sequence joins TRBV19 and TRBJ1-1, with a weak D call TRBD1 (6 bases). CDR3 length: 13 residues. CDR1 is LNHDA and CDR2 is SQIVND in the germline V gene (reference sequence). Deletions cut 3 bases from V and 7 bases from J, with 12 bases between. The CDR3 loop is CASSITGASEAFF. CDR3 bases: TGTGCCAGTAGTATCACGGGGGCTAGTGAAGCTTTCTTT.

The chain carries TRBV7-8 and TRBJ1-2; no reliable D call. Germline V gene sequence: CDR1 SGHVS, CDR2 FQNEAQ. The CDR3 contains 15 residues. V gave up 6 bases and J gave up 7 bases, with 21 bases separating them. CDR3 sequence reads: CASSQARPQLGGYTF. The CDR3 DNA follows: TGTGCCAGCAGTCAGGCCCGGCCCCAGCTCGGTGGCTACACCTTC.

This clonotype showed up just a few times. The V and J genes are TRBV12-3 or TRBV12-4 and TRBJ2-5; D is perhaps TRBD1 (5 bases). The V end was cut by 4 bases, the J end by 5 bases, with 8 bases between. This CDR3 has 12 amino acids. The CDR3 sequence is CASSSAGETQYF. In DNA form, the CDR3 reads TGTGCCAGCAGTTCAGCAGGGGAGACCCAGTACTTC.

Only one count was recorded for this clonotype. The gene calls are TRBV10-3 and TRBJ2-4; 7 bases align to TRBD2. This CDR3 region has 16 residues. Trimming cost V 3 bases and J 0 bases; bases outside gene matches: 5. Germline V CDR1 and CDR2: ENHRY, SYGVKD. CDR3 sequence (DNA): TGTGCCATCAGTGACCCTTCTAGCGGAGCCAAAAACATTCAGTACTTC. It yields the protein CAISDPSSGAKNIQYF.

The chain is built from TRBV6-2 or TRBV6-3 and TRBJ1-6, with 7 bases matching TRBD1. This CDR3 spans 21 amino acids. From germline, CDR1 is MNHEY and CDR2 SVGEGT. J lost 0 bases, V lost 5 bases, and 19 bases had no gene match. As DNA, the CDR3 is TGTGCCAGCAGTAGAAGCCAACGTCGACAGGGTTTAAGCTCCTATAATTCACCCCTCCACTTT. It codes for CASSRSQRRQGLSSYNSPLHF.

Here the CDR3 DNA reads TGTGCCAGCAGCTTGACGACTTTCTCCTACAATGAGCAGTTCTTC. As protein: CASSLTTFSYNEQFF. V usage is TRBV7-9 and J usage is TRBJ2-1; D not resolved. CDR3 length equals 15 residues. V gave up 3 bases and J gave up 0 bases, with 9 bases separating them. From germline, CDR1 is SEHNR and CDR2 FQNEAQ (reference sequence).

This clonotype was detected only a few times. V usage is TRBV2 and J usage is TRBJ2-1, with 7 bases matching TRBD2. Germline loops: CDR1 SNHLY, CDR2 FYNNEI. The CDR3 runs to 12 residues. V was clipped by 6 bases and J by 9 bases; unmatched bases: 5. As DNA, the CDR3 is TGTGCCAGCAGAGTACTAGCGACTGAGCAGTTCTTC. Translated: CASRVLATEQFF.

V and J are TRBV4-3 and TRBJ2-1, with a weak D call TRBD1 (5 bases). The last part of the DNA fits TRBJ2-7 better; the J call may be wrong. The CDR3 has 18 amino acids. Looked up from germline, CDR1 is LGHNA and CDR2 is YSLEER. The CDR3 protein is CASSQLWSRGRSYNEQYF. The CDR3 DNA is TGCGCCAGCAGCCAACTCTGGTCTAGGGGCCGATCCTACAATGAGCAGTACTTC.